Below are 12 T cell receptor beta chains sequenced from a single sample in a study of T cell repertoires in cytomegalovirus infection. TCRdb reanalysed the reads using MiXCR and keeps one entry per CDR3 protein. Here the sample spans 80,000 or so distinct CDR3 sequences, approximately 40% being singletons. No antigen is known for these receptors. The sequenced sample was CD8+ T cells from cultured PBMCs, obtained from culture after CMV antigen stimulation. These receptors came from a human donor in good health (CMV status not recorded). Some clones in this sample may be carry-over from other donors' samples.

This chain links TRBV4-1 with TRBJ2-7; 10 bases are a match to TRBD1. V dropped 1 base and J dropped 2; count of bases not matched to a gene: 2. The CDR3 contains 15 residues. CDR1 MGHRA and CDR2 YSYEKL come from the germline V gene. CDR3 DNA: TGCGCCAGCAGCCAAGCCGGGACAGGGGCCTACGAGCAGTACTTC. As protein: CASSQAGTGAYEQYF.

The genes are TRBV5-4 and TRBJ1-1; 8 bases agree with TRBD1. The V gene's germline CDR1 is SGHNT and CDR2 YYREEE (reference sequence). The CDR3 is made up of 12 amino acids. The V gene end was trimmed by 4 bases and the J gene end by 6 bases; junction bases not matched to a gene: 2. This chain's CDR3 is CASSQGAPEAFF. DNA of the CDR3: TGTGCCAGCAGCCAGGGGGCTCCTGAAGCTTTCTTT. The whole variable domain, remainder taken from reference TRBV5-4 and TRBJ1-1, is ETGVTQSPTHLIKTRGQQVTLRCSSQSGHNTVSWYQQALGQGPQFIFQYYREEENGRGNFPPRFSGLQFPNYSSELNVNALELDDSALYLCASSQGAPEAFFGQGTRLTVV.

This chain uses TRBV27 with TRBJ1-5; no firm D call. The CDR3 is 14 residues long. Deletions cut 0 bases from V and 4 bases from J, with 7 bases between. Germline CDR1 MNHEY, CDR2 SMNVEV (reference sequence). The CDR3 coding sequence is TGTGCCAGCAGTTTATCTTCTGTGAATCAGCCCCAGCATTTT. Encoded protein: CASSLSSVNQPQHF.

Only a few counts were recorded for this clonotype. The CDR3 DNA follows: TGCGCCAGCAGCCCAATTGTGGGGAGTACCTACGAGCAGTACTTC. Translation gives CASSPIVGSTYEQYF. The chain carries TRBV4-1 and TRBJ2-7, with D tentatively TRBD2 (5 bases). V was pared by 4 bases and J by 2 bases, with 15 bases between. Germline V gene sequence: CDR1 MGHRA, CDR2 YSYEKL. The CDR3 runs to 15 residues.

This chain uses TRBV28 with TRBJ2-5; D unresolved. Germline V gene lookup returns CDR1 MDHEN and CDR2 SYDVKM. V gave up 4 bases and J gave up 0 bases, with 9 bases separating them. The CDR3 extends over 14 amino acids. The CDR3 region has the DNA TGTGCCAGCAGTTCTAACATAGACCAAGAGACCCAGTACTTC. It is translated as CASSSNIDQETQYF.

This sequence joins TRBV19 and TRBJ2-3; D perhaps matches TRBD1 (5 bases). This CDR3 is 18 amino acids long. V was cut by 1 base and J by 2 bases, with 19 bases left in between. Germline CDR1 is LNHDA and CDR2 is SQIVND (reference sequence). CDR3 sequence (DNA): TGTGCCAGTAGTATAGCCCTGACGACAGCCTCAAACACAGATACGCAGTATTTT. It yields the protein CASSIALTTASNTDTQYF.

The genes are TRBV29-1 and TRBJ1-2; a possible D gene is TRBD1 (5 bases). CDR1 and CDR2 from the germline V gene are SQVTM and ANQGSEA. The CDR3 contains 14 residues. The V and J ends lost 0 bases and 7 bases respectively, with 15 bases between them. In DNA form, the CDR3 reads TGCAGCGTTGAAGATCTGGGGGGGATAGGTGGCTACACCTTC. It yields the protein CSVEDLGGIGGYTF. Filled out from reference TRBV29-1 and TRBJ1-2, the complete variable domain reads SAVISQKPSRDICQRGTSLTIQCQVDSQVTMMFWYRQQPGQSLTLIATANQGSEATYESGFVIDKFPISRPNLTFSTLTVSNMSPEDSSIYLCSVEDLGGIGGYTFGSGTRLTVV.

Ten or more counts support this clonotype. CDR3 coding DNA: TGTGCCAGCAGCTTAGCGCTATCGGAGGGGAGTATAGAGACCCAGTACTTC. It yields the protein CASSLALSEGSIETQYF. The gene calls are TRBV7-6 and TRBJ2-5, with D perhaps TRBD2 (6 bases). With 0 bases removed from V and 4 bases from J, the gap between germline ends came to 18 bases. Germline V CDR1 and CDR2: SGHVS, FNYEAQ. The CDR3 has 17 residues. The entire variable domain, with the rest obtained from reference TRBV7-6 and TRBJ2-5, is as follows: GAGVSQSPRYKVTKRGQDVALRCDPISGHVSLYWYRQALGQGPEFLTYFNYEAQQDKSGLPNDRFSAERPEGSISTLTIQRTEQRDSAMYRCASSLALSEGSIETQYFGPGTRLLVL.

The chain is built from TRBV7-6 and TRBJ1-6, with D unresolved. Trimming removed 0 bases from V and 9 bases from J, with 12 bases in between. The CDR3 is 15 residues long. Germline values: CDR1 SGHVS, CDR2 FNYEAQ. The CDR3: CASSLAAGEGSPLHF. The DNA for the CDR3 is TGTGCCAGCAGCTTAGCTGCAGGAGAGGGTTCACCCCTCCACTTT. Full variable domain (missing parts from reference TRBV7-6 and TRBJ1-6): GAGVSQSPRYKVTKRGQDVALRCDPISGHVSLYWYRQALGQGPEFLTYFNYEAQQDKSGLPNDRFSAERPEGSISTLTIQRTEQRDSAMYRCASSLAAGEGSPLHFGNGTRLTVT.

The chain uses TRBV4-2 and TRBJ2-7; no clear D gene. CDR1 and CDR2 from the germline V gene are LGHNA and YNFKEQ. Trimming removed 0 bases from V and 0 bases from J, with 9 bases in between. The CDR3 consists of 15 residues. As DNA, the CDR3 is TGTGCCAGCAGCCAAGATACGACACCCTCCTACGAGCAGTACTTC. Its protein is CASSQDTTPSYEQYF.

The CDR3: CSARDSGAVDQYF. The CDR3 DNA is TGCAGTGCTAGAGATTCCGGGGCCGTCGACCAGTACTTC. The rearrangement uses TRBV20-1 and TRBJ2-5; perhaps D is TRBD1 or TRBD2 (5 bases each). Germline V gene data show CDR1 as DFQATT and CDR2 as SNEGSKA (reference sequence). CDR3 length: 13 residues. Trimming removed 0 bases from V and 10 bases from J, with 15 bases in between.

The chain employs TRBV19 and TRBJ1-5; 9 nucleotides align to TRBD1. CDR1 and CDR2 from the germline V gene are LNHDA and SQIVND (reference sequence). V lost 2 bases, J lost 0 bases, and 8 bases stayed unmatched. The CDR3 contains 18 residues. CDR3 protein: CASSIIGTGFGSNQPQHF. The CDR3 nucleotides read TGTGCCAGTAGTATAATAGGGACAGGGTTTGGTAGCAATCAGCCCCAGCATTTT.